A selection of T cell receptor beta chains follows, all from one sample in a study of CD8+CD57+ T cells in acquired aplastic anemia. TCRdb called the reads again in MiXCR, with one record for every CDR3 protein. The table records 250,000 to 300,000 distinct CDR3 sequences, around 60% of them present only once. Sequencing used sorted CD4+, CD8+, or CD8+CD57+ T cells (not recorded which) from PBMCs. These receptors came from a human donor with severe aplastic anemia or a healthy control (not recorded which). Each CDR3 is given with its conserved first and last residue. D genes are given only for firm matches. Size tells how often a clone was seen (once, few, many) or the class of an expanded clone, and some rows leave it out.

J	size	V	D	CDR3	DNA
TRBJ2-3	-	TRBV7-3	-	CASSLKIAGDTQYF	TGTGCCAGCAGCTTAAAGATCGCCGGAGATACGCAGTATTTT
TRBJ1-6	-	TRBV25-1	-	CASRRQDDSPLHF	TGTGCCAGCAGGCGGCAGGATGATTCACCCCTCCACTTT
TRBJ2-7	-	TRBV5-1	TRBD1	CASSKTGGETEQYF	TGCGCCAGCAGCAAGACAGGGGGTGAGACCGAGCAGTACTTC
TRBJ2-2	many	TRBV19	-	CASSIARQLTGELFF	TGTGCCAGTAGTATAGCTCGGCAGCTGACCGGGGAGCTGTTTTTT
TRBJ2-2	-	TRBV20-1	TRBD2	CSAAGTSGVNTGELFF	TGCAGTGCTGCCGGGACTAGCGGGGTGAACACCGGGGAGCTGTTTTTT
TRBJ2-7	-	TRBV7-3	-	CASRLEPGSHEQYF	TGTGCCAGCAGACTCGAGCCAGGGTCTCACGAGCAGTACTTC
TRBJ1-1	-	TRBV7-8	-	CASSLGVRGSEAFF	TGTGCCAGCAGCTTAGGGGTCAGGGGCTCTGAAGCTTTCTTT
TRBJ2-7	-	TRBV12-3/TRBV12-4	-	CASRDRSSYERYF	TGTGCCAGCAGGGACCGAAGCTCCTACGAGCGGTACTTC
TRBJ2-3	-	TRBV6-5	-	CASSTGIGADTQYF	TGTGCCAGCAGTACAGGGATCGGGGCAGATACGCAGTATTTT
TRBJ2-7	-	TRBV2	TRBD2	CASNGTSGKNEQYF	TGTGCCAGCAACGGGACTAGCGGTAAGAACGAGCAGTACTTC
TRBJ2-7	-	TRBV25-1	-	CASSEFPAAYEQYF	TGTGCCAGCAGTGAATTTCCGGCAGCTTACGAGCAGTACTTC
TRBJ1-5	-	TRBV20-1	TRBD1	CSARQGASNQPQHF	TGCAGTGCTCGACAGGGGGCGAGCAATCAGCCCCAGCATTTT
TRBJ2-7	many	TRBV15	-	CATSRGPGVSEQYF	TGTGCCACCAGCAGAGGACCTGGGGTCTCCGAGCAGTACTTC
TRBJ2-7	-	TRBV10-3	TRBD1	CAISEEQGAREQYF	TGTGCCATCAGTGAGGAACAGGGGGCTCGCGAGCAGTACTTC
TRBJ2-2	-	TRBV25-1	TRBD1	CASSLQGALAGELFF	TGTGCCAGCAGTTTACAGGGGGCGCTAGCCGGGGAGCTGTTTTTT
TRBJ2-3	-	TRBV19	TRBD1	CASSVRGLSADTQYF	TGTGCCAGTAGTGTAAGGGGGCTTAGCGCAGATACGCAATATTTT
TRBJ2-5	-	TRBV14	TRBD1	CASSQGLTGGVGETQYF	TGTGCCAGCAGCCAAGGTTTGACAGGGGGGGTAGGAGAGACCCAGTACTTC